This T cell receptor (beta chain) was observed in a study of graft-versus-host responses after intestinal transplantation. The protocol was immunoSEQ multiplex PCR, while the TCRdb copy is restricted to in-frame clones and leaves out a portion. The table includes 96,000 or so clones, 92% detected once. Points on this clone: What it recognizes is unknown.

This CDR3 contains 16 residues. V dropped 3 bases and J dropped 8; count of bases not matched to a gene: 12. Germline V gene lookup returns CDR1 SGHRS and CDR2 YFSETQ. The sample in question was unstimulated CD4+ T cells sorted from spleen or lymph node cells, obtained before intestinal transplant. This chain links TRBV5-1 with TRBJ2-1; 9 bases line up with TRBD1. This TCR was recovered from a human donor who received an intestinal transplant. CDR3 sequence (DNA): TGCGCCAGCAGCTGGGGGGCCCGGGACAGGGTCGATGAGCAGTTCTTC. Its translation is CASSWGARDRVDEQFF.